This TCR beta chain was obtained from a study of human T cells and chemical hapten exposure. Turning to the study itself: 2% DPC was applied to around 2 cm by around 2 cm of upper inner arm skin for sensitization.

This clonotype was recorded a few times. The antigen is unknown. Time point meaning: patch test 1, 2 weeks after DPC sensitization. Treatment described: therapeutic diphenylcyclopropenone sensitization with weekly scalp DPC. Alopecia patients between 18 and 70 years old and suitable for DPC were used as donors. V lost 4 bases to trimming and J lost 0 bases, with 16 bases between them. Germline V gene sequence: CDR1 MGHRA, CDR2 YSYEKL. The CDR3 consists of 17 residues. Study-level findings and limits: The presence of alopecia in the donors means their immune response may differ from healthy people's.

Using its own MiXCR run on the RACE reads, TCRdb lists one record per CDR3 protein. In the table there are about 100,000 distinct CDR3 sequences, over 9.5% of which are singletons. This TCR derives from a man aged 35 to 55 with alopecia areata. Some clones in this sample may be carry-over from other donors' samples. The genes are TRBV4-1 and TRBJ2-1, with no clear D. The sequenced sample was whole blood, obtained in connection with sensitization to the hapten diphenylcyclopropenone (DPC). CDR3 DNA sequence: TGCGCCAGCAGCCGTTCCTCCGGGCCTAGCTCCTACAATGAGCAGTTCTTC. Encoded protein: CASSRSSGPSSYNEQFF.